The 14 T cell receptor beta chains presented below share a single source sample, sequenced in a study of CD8 T cells in ankylosing spondylitis. Study results and caveats: What appeared characteristic of ankylosing spondylitis blood was a TCR beta motif of under 10 highly homologous variants.

MiXCR, run by TCRdb on the 5' RACE reads, gives a single entry per CDR3 protein. The sample holds about 840,000 distinct CDR3 sequences; roughly 10% are singletons and the top ten take around 0.51%. These receptors have no known antigen. Material for sequencing was blood, either unsorted or a sorted T cell fraction (not recorded which). These receptors were obtained from a male donor with ankylosing spondylitis.

The rearrangement links TRBV28 to TRBJ2-7; D might be TRBD1 (6 bases). The CDR3 has 15 residues. The germline V gene encodes CDR1 MDHEN and CDR2 SYDVKM. The ends were cut back, 3 bases at V and 2 bases at J, with 14 bases in the middle. The CDR3 DNA is TGTGCCAGCAGTTTCGGCAGGGGAACAACCTACGAGCAGTACTTC. Protein sequence: CASSFGRGTTYEQYF.

V and J are TRBV19 and TRBJ2-2, with a weak D call TRBD1 (6 bases). This CDR3 has 19 amino acids. Trimming shortened V by 3 bases and J by 0 bases, and 20 bases separated the two germline ends. The germline CDR1 and CDR2 sequences are LNHDA and SQIVND (reference sequence). Here the CDR3 reads CASSIGVRIDRPNTGELFF. CDR3 nucleotide sequence: TGTGCCAGTAGTATCGGGGTCCGGATCGACAGGCCGAACACCGGGGAGCTGTTTTTT.

This clonotype was counted only a few times. The chain has TRBV7-9 and TRBJ1-4; no definite D call. Germline CDR1 SEHNR, CDR2 FQNEAQ (reference sequence). This CDR3 has 14 amino acids. V gave up 4 bases and J gave up 6 bases, with 12 bases separating them. CDR3 in DNA: TGTGCCAGCAGCTCGGTGGAGCGGCATGAAAAACTGTTTTTT. It specifies CASSSVERHEKLFF.

The CDR3 bases are TGTGCCACCAGCAAAGTGAACACCGGGGAGCTGTTTTTT. Protein: CATSKVNTGELFF. The chain combines TRBV15 with TRBJ2-2; D is undetermined. Germline-derived CDR1 and CDR2 are LNHNV and YYDKDF (reference sequence). The CDR3 extends over 13 amino acids. The V end lost 4 bases, the J end lost 1 base, and 4 bases lay between the germline ends. The variable domain in full, completed from reference TRBV15 and TRBJ2-2, reads DAMVIQNPRYQVTQFGKPVTLSCSQTLNHNVMYWYQQKSSQAPKLLFHYYDKDFNNEADTPDNFQSRRPNTSFCFLDIRSPGLGDTAMYLCATSKVNTGELFFGEGSRLTVL.

This clonotype was picked up a small number of times. This chain uses TRBV20-1 with TRBJ2-7; unclear D gene. CDR1 and CDR2 (germline): DFQATT, SNEGSKA (reference sequence). The CDR3 runs to 11 residues. The V gene lost 5 bases and the J gene lost 2 bases, with 7 bases spanning the gap. The DNA of the CDR3 is TGCAGTGCTCCAGACCCCTACGAGCAGTACTTC. It yields the protein CSAPDPYEQYF.

This clonotype was counted at least ten times. The chain links TRBV7-2 to TRBJ1-5; TRBD1 might be the D (6 bases). CDR1 and CDR2 (germline): SGHTA, FQGNSA. V shed 5 bases and J shed 6 bases, with 11 bases lying between them. The CDR3 has 13 residues. The CDR3, as DNA: TGTGCCAGCAGCCATGACAGGTTTCAGCCCCAGCATTTT. Protein: CASSHDRFQPQHF.

The V call is TRBV7-2, the J call TRBJ2-3, with D possibly being TRBD1 (6 bases). Germline V gives CDR1 SGHTA, CDR2 FQGNSA. The V and J ends lost 5 bases and 2 bases respectively, with 20 bases between them. The CDR3 spans 17 residues. Written as DNA, the CDR3 is TGTGCCAGCAGCCCCCGCCCGGGGACACCAAACACAGATACGCAGTATTTT. Its translation is CASSPRPGTPNTDTQYF.

This clonotype showed up just a few times. V gene TRBV15 combines with J gene TRBJ2-6; 11 nucleotides line up with TRBD1. Trimming cost V 3 bases and J 7 bases; bases outside gene matches: 8. The CDR3 spans 17 residues. Germline V lookup: CDR1 LNHNV, CDR2 YYDKDF (reference sequence). The CDR3 sequence is CATSSFFGTGGANVLTF. CDR3 sequence (DNA): TGTGCCACCAGCAGCTTCTTCGGGACAGGGGGTGCCAACGTCCTGACTTTC.

This clonotype has just a few counts. In nucleotides, the CDR3 is TGTGCCAGTAGTGACAGAGGGGTGGGGGGTTACAATGAGCAGTTCTTC. Its protein product is CASSDRGVGGYNEQFF. The chain couples TRBV19 to TRBJ2-1; TRBD2 is a possible D gene (6 bases). V shed 5 bases and J shed 4 bases, with 18 bases lying between them. This CDR3 region has 16 residues. Per germline, CDR1 LNHDA and CDR2 SQIVND (reference sequence). Together with reference TRBV19 and TRBJ2-1, the CDR3 gives the full variable domain: DGGITQSPKYLFRKEGQNVTLSCEQNLNHDAMYWYRQDPGQGLRLIYYSQIVNDFQKGDIAEGYSVSREKKESFPLTVTSAQKNPTAFYLCASSDRGVGGYNEQFFGPGTRLTVL.

This clonotype has only a few counts. CDR3 sequence: CASSQLAGTTPQYF. The DNA of the CDR3 is TGTGCCAGCAGTCAGCTAGCGGGGACCACTCCGCAGTATTTT. V usage is TRBV7-9 and J usage is TRBJ2-3, with 9 positions matching TRBD2. Looked up from germline, CDR1 is SEHNR and CDR2 is FQNEAQ (reference sequence). This CDR3 is 14 amino acids long. V lost 6 bases, J lost 10 bases, and 11 bases stayed unmatched.

This clonotype was detected many times. This rearrangement joins TRBV29-1 to TRBJ2-3, with D perhaps TRBD2 (5 bases). Trimming removed 0 bases from V and 5 bases from J, with 6 bases in between. This CDR3 is built from 12 residues. CDR1 SQVTM and CDR2 ANQGSEA come from the germline V gene. This CDR3 reads CSVEEGRDTQYF. The CDR3 nucleotides read TGCAGCGTTGAAGAAGGGAGAGATACGCAGTATTTT.

The chain couples TRBV6-2 or TRBV6-3 to TRBJ2-7, with 12 bases fitting TRBD2. The trim removed 7 bases at V and 6 bases at J, leaving 7 bases unmatched. The CDR3 has 14 amino acids. Germline loops: CDR1 MNHEY, CDR2 SVGEGT. For the CDR3, the DNA is TGTGCCAGCACCAGGACTAGCGGGGCCCCCGAGCAGTACTTC. Translated: CASTRTSGAPEQYF.

This clonotype was observed at least ten times. V usage is TRBV20-1 and J usage is TRBJ1-3; D ambiguous. Germline V gives CDR1 DFQATT, CDR2 SNEGSKA (reference sequence). CDR3 length: 13 amino acids. The ends were cut back, 2 bases at V and 0 bases at J, with 5 bases in the middle. The CDR3 nucleotides read TGCAGTGCTAGATTTCCCTCTGGAAACACCATATATTTT. It translates to CSARFPSGNTIYF.

This clonotype turned up a few times. This sequence joins TRBV25-1 and TRBJ2-7; D is unclear. Germline CDR1 and CDR2: MGHDK and SYGVNS. Between the trimmed V and J ends, which lost 7 bases and 2 bases, there was a span of 12 bases. The CDR3 totals 13 residues. The CDR3 region is CASIANTAYEQYF. The DNA of the CDR3 is TGTGCCAGCATCGCAAATACGGCCTACGAGCAGTACTTC.